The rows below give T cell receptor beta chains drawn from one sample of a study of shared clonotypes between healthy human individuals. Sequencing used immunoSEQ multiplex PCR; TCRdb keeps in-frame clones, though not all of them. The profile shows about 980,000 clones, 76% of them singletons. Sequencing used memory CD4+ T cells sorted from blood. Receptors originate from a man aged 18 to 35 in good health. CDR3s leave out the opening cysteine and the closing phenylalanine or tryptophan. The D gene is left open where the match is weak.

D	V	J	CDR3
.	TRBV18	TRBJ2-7	ASSPPSASGLSYEQY
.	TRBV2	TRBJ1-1	ASSEVGGMTEAF
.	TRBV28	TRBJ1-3	AFRQGNTIY
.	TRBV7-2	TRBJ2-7	ASSLTGVDYEQY
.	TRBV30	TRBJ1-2	AWSAVWGAGYGYT
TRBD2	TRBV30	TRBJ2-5	AWSKGLAVQETQY
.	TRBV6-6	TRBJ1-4	ASSFGGLRNEKLF
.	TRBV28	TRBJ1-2	ASSPSGKTYGYT
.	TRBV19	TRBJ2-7	ASSIADTYEQY
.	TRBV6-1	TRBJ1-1	ASTQTMNTEAF
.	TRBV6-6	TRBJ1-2	ASRPDSINGYT
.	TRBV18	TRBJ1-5	ASSLNREGNNQPQH
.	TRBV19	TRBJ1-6	ASSHGWSSYNSPLH
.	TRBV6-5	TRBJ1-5	ASSYARGDQPQH
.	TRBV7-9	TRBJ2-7	ASSTNLLSSYEQY
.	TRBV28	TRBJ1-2	ASSLSGDPAYGYT
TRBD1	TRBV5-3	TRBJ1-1	ARSRGQADTEAF
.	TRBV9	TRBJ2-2	ASSVGQEATGELF
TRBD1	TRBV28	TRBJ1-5	ASSYGQGNQPQH
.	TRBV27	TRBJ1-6	ASSLYGVEQYNSPLH
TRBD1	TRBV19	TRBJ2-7	ASSPQTGSTYEQY
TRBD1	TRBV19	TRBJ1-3	ASSMTGTGASSGNTIY
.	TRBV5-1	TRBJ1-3	ASLLQPTSSGNTIY
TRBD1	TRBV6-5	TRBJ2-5	ASRTGARETQY
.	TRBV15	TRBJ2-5	ATQQHPRRGTLQETQY
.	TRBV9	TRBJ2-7	ASSVAQGEQY
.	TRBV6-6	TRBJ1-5	ASSPGLSGNQPQH
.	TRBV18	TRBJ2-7	ASSPGTGGEQY
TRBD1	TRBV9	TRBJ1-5	ASSVGTVNQPQH
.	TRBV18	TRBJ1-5	ASSPQGGSQPQH
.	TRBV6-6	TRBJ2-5	APTRHEYQETQY
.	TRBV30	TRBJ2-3	AWRVGVVRRASTDTQY
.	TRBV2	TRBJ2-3	ASTGRMTSGSTDTQY
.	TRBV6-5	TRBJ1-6	ASSPMITSPLH
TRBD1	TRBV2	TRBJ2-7	ASRGTGAEQY
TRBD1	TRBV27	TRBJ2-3	ASSFPGQGFQY
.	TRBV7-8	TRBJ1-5	ASSLVHQPQH
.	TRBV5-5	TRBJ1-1	ASSSRTAQNTEAF
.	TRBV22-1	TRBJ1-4	PGSPLGRSTNEKLF
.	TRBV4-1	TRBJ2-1	ASSQVGRRYNEQF
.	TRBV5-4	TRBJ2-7	ASSLDGFEQY
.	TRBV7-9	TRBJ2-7	ASSLATESYEQY
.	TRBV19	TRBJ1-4	ASKIRDPGEELF
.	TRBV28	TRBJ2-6	ASRAAGLLSGANVLT
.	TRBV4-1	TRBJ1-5	ASSQDGGIGNQPQH
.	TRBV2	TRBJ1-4	ASRGHLNEKLF
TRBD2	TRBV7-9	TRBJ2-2	ASTFVKASGSPGELF
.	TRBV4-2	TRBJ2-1	ARVGGAGNEQF
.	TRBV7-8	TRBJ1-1	ASSSNRGLGEAF
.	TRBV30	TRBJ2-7	AWAISRYEQY
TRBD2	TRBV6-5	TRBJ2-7	ASSTLAGGRHEQY
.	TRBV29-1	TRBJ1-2	SVEEGNRDYGYT
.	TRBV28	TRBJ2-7	ASSPLLGGHEQY
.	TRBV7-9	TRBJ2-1	ASTTVLGNEQF
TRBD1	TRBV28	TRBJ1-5	ASSPTGRGNQPQH
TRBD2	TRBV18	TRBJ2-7	ASSLRGDYYEQY
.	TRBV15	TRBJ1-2	ATSRDRVAQNYGYT
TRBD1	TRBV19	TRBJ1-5	ASSRGGQYSNQPQH
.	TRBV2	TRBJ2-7	ASKRSYEQY
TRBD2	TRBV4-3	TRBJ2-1	ASSQQTSRQF